These 31 T cell receptor beta chains share one sample of origin, sequenced in a study of OX40 agonist ivuxolimab in advanced cancers. TCRdb keeps only in-frame clones here, not all; method: immunoSEQ multiplex PCR. The data contain 30,000 to 45,000 clones, roughly four fifths of them seen just once; the ten biggest clones take up 1.5% to 2%. Sequencing was performed on CD4+ or CD8+ T cells sorted from blood, taken in a trial of the OX40 agonist ivuxolimab. The receptors originated from an adult with an advanced solid tumor such as melanoma, head and neck, liver or kidney cancer.

This CDR3 is CALWGESTDTQYF. The DNA for the CDR3 is TGCGCCCTCTGGGGGGAAAGCACAGATACGCAGTATTTT. The rearrangement uses TRBV10-2 and TRBJ2-3, with D possibly matching TRBD2 (6 bases). CDR1 is WSHSY and CDR2 is SAAADI in the germline V gene. The ends were cut back, 11 bases at V and 0 bases at J, with 12 bases in the middle. This CDR3 has 13 amino acids.

V is TRBV18 and J is TRBJ1-6, with TRBD1 matching 9 bases. Germline CDR1 is KGHSH and CDR2 is LQKENI. The CDR3 loop spans 16 amino acids. The V and J ends lost 4 bases and 8 bases, in that order; junction bases with no gene match: 9. The CDR3 reads CASSLIFTGGDSPLHF. The CDR3, as DNA: TGTGCCAGCTCACTGATATTCACAGGGGGCGATTCACCCCTCCACTTT.

This clone was seen a few times. J is TRBJ2-3 and V is TRBV6-1; either TRBD1 or TRBD2 may fit D (7 bases each). V shed 4 bases and J shed 7 bases, with 18 bases lying between them. Germline lookup yields CDR1 MNHNS and CDR2 SASEGT. The CDR3 is made up of 15 amino acids. The CDR3 is CASSGGGGGANTQYF. CDR3 coding DNA: TGTGCCAGCAGTGGGGGGGGAGGGGGCGCGAATACGCAGTATTTT.

The CDR3 region is CASSPLLGGNTIYF. The CDR3, as DNA: TGTGCCAGCAGCCCCTTATTAGGAGGAAACACCATATATTTT. The gene calls are TRBV11-2 and TRBJ1-3; D not resolved. V gave up 5 bases and J gave up 4 bases, with 12 bases separating them. CDR1 is SGHAT and CDR2 is FQNNGV in the germline V gene. This CDR3 has 14 amino acids.

This sequence joins TRBV6-1 and TRBJ2-7, with TRBD1 matching 8 bases. The V segment lost 1 base and the J segment 2 bases; nucleotides outside the gene matches: 7. Germline CDR1 MNHNS, CDR2 SASEGT. This CDR3 comprises 16 residues. As DNA, the CDR3 is TGTGCCAGCAGTGAAGTTTGGGACAGGAAACCCTACGAGCAGTACTTC. It yields the protein CASSEVWDRKPYEQYF.

The rearrangement links TRBV28 to TRBJ2-1; tentatively, D is TRBD2 (5 bases). The CDR3 covers 17 residues. V was cut by 4 bases and J by 6 bases, with 22 bases left in between. Germline CDR1 is MDHEN and CDR2 is SYDVKM. This chain's CDR3 is CASSWILLAGVINEQFF. The CDR3 region has the DNA TGTGCCAGCAGTTGGATCCTTCTAGCTGGGGTGATCAATGAGCAGTTCTTC.

The count of this clone is one. The chain combines TRBV5-1 with TRBJ2-7; 11 nucleotides match TRBD1. The CDR3 is 15 amino acids. Germline values: CDR1 SGHRS, CDR2 YFSETQ. V was pared by 0 bases and J by 4 bases, with 3 bases of the junction left unmatched. CDR3: CASSLGTGGRYEQYF. In DNA, the CDR3 is TGCGCCAGCAGCTTGGGGACAGGGGGCAGGTACGAGCAGTACTTC.

CDR3 sequence (DNA): TGTGCCAGCAGCTTAGTGGGCACTAACACCGGGGAGCTGTTTTTT. This sequence encodes CASSLVGTNTGELFF. V and J are TRBV7-9 and TRBJ2-2; the D is unclear. Germline CDR1 reads SEHNR; CDR2 reads FQNEAQ (reference sequence). The CDR3 is 15 amino acids. V lost 1 base, J lost 2 bases, and 8 bases lay in between. The full variable domain, with the rest looked up from reference TRBV7-9 and TRBJ2-2, is DTGVSQNPRHKITKRGQNVTFRCDPISEHNRLYWYRQTLGQGPEFLTYFQNEAQLEKSRLLSDRFSAERPKGSFSTLEIQRTEQGDSAMYLCASSLVGTNTGELFFGEGSRLTVL.

This chain links TRBV5-5 with TRBJ1-1, with no clear D. Trimming took 4 bases from V and 1 from J, leaving 8 bases between them. The CDR3 totals 13 residues. Germline loops: CDR1 SGHKS, CDR2 YYEKEE (reference sequence). The CDR3 here is CASSVGPNTEAFF. For the CDR3, the DNA is TGTGCCAGCAGCGTCGGACCGAACACTGAAGCTTTCTTT.

V usage is TRBV6-1 and J usage is TRBJ2-7; D perhaps matches TRBD1 (7 bases). V gave up 7 bases and J gave up 1 base, with 11 bases separating them. The germline gives CDR1 MNHNS, CDR2 SASEGT. The CDR3 consists of 13 residues. The CDR3, as DNA: TGTGCCAGCACGCGGGACAGTTCCTACGAGCAGTACTTC. Amino acid sequence: CASTRDSSYEQYF.

This clone was found once. This sequence joins TRBV6-5 and TRBJ1-2; D possibly corresponds to TRBD1 (6 bases). Germline CDR1 MNHEY, CDR2 SVGAGI. V lost 5 bases and J 7 bases, leaving 17 bases between the germline ends. There are 14 residues in the CDR3. The chain's CDR3 is CASSLFWGQSGYTF. The CDR3, as DNA: TGTGCCAGCAGTCTCTTTTGGGGGCAGAGTGGCTACACCTTC.

This clone was counted a single time. This chain joins TRBV6-1 and TRBJ2-1; 8 bases agree with TRBD1. Germline lookup yields CDR1 MNHNS and CDR2 SASEGT. Trimming took 7 bases from V and 6 from J; bases not matched to a gene: 11. This CDR3 region has 15 residues. The CDR3 nucleotides read TGTGCCAGCAATCGGGACAGGCCATTACTCAATGAGCAGTTCTTC. Protein: CASNRDRPLLNEQFF.

The chain employs TRBV5-3 and TRBJ2-3; D could derive from TRBD1 or TRBD2 (5 bases each). TRBV5-3 is an open reading frame whose function is uncertain. V was cut by 6 bases and J by 6 bases, with 38 bases left in between. This CDR3 has 21 residues. DNA for the CDR3: TGTGCCAGAACCCCTAAACCCAACAGGTGGTCTTCGGGACCGACCCCGGATACGCAGTATTTT. Translating gives CARTPKPNRWSSGPTPDTQYF.

J is TRBJ2-3 and V is TRBV5-4; 7 bases line up with TRBD1. The CDR3 totals 16 residues. With V trimmed by 0 bases and J by 5 bases, 9 bases remained unmatched. The germline V gene has CDR1 SGHNT and CDR2 YYREEE (reference sequence). CDR3 DNA: TGTGCCAGCAGCTTGGATGGGGCGTACAGGGGAGATACGCAGTATTTT. This encodes CASSLDGAYRGDTQYF. The variable domain in full, completed from reference TRBV5-4 and TRBJ2-3, reads ETGVTQSPTHLIKTRGQQVTLRCSSQSGHNTVSWYQQALGQGPQFIFQYYREEENGRGNFPPRFSGLQFPNYSSELNVNALELDDSALYLCASSLDGAYRGDTQYFGPGTRLTVL.

The chain combines TRBV7-3 with TRBJ2-6, with 11 positions matching TRBD1. The ends lost 4 bases at V and 2 bases at J; junction bases unmatched: 4. The germline V gene has CDR1 SGHTA and CDR2 FQGTGA. The CDR3 sequence is 17 residues long. In nucleotides, the CDR3 is TGTGCCAGCAGCTACCGGACAGGGGGCCCTGGGGCCAACGTCCTGACTTTC. It yields the protein CASSYRTGGPGANVLTF. The full variable domain, in which reference TRBV7-3 and TRBJ2-6 provide the parts outside the CDR3, is GAGVSQTPSNKVTEKGKYVELRCDPISGHTALYWYRQSLGQGPEFLIYFQGTGAADDSGLPNDRFFAVRPEGSVSTLKIQRTERGDSAVYLCASSYRTGGPGANVLTFGAGSRLTVL.

The chain is built from TRBV5-4 and TRBJ2-7; no clear D. The CDR3 length is 14 residues. Per germline, CDR1 SGHNT and CDR2 YYREEE (reference sequence). Trimming took 5 bases from V and 3 from J, leaving 15 bases between them. The CDR3, as DNA: TGTGCCAGCAGTTCCCGACGCGGCCACTACGAGCAGTACTTC. Translating gives CASSSRRGHYEQYF.

The chain carries TRBV11-2 and TRBJ2-1; TRBD1 might be the D (8 bases). Germline CDR1 and CDR2: SGHAT and FQNNGV. V was shortened by 1 base and J by 6 bases, with 16 bases between the two germline ends. There are 16 residues in the CDR3. The CDR3 DNA follows: TGTGCCAGCAGCTTAGGCTACAGGGGGGGGTTCAATGAGCAGTTCTTC. Protein sequence: CASSLGYRGGFNEQFF.

The J gene is TRBJ2-7, the V gene TRBV5-1; 9 bases fit TRBD1. This CDR3 region has 14 residues. Per the germline V gene, CDR1 is SGHRS and CDR2 is YFSETQ. After removal of 4 bases from V and 1 base from J, the junction contained 3 bases not matched to a gene. The chain's CDR3 is CASSRDRGSYEQYF. The CDR3 DNA reads as TGCGCCAGCAGCCGAGACAGGGGGTCCTACGAGCAGTACTTC.

J is TRBJ1-1 and V is TRBV4-2; no reliable D call. The V gene's germline CDR1 is LGHNA and CDR2 YNFKEQ. The length of the CDR3 is 14 residues. Trimming removed 1 base at V and 0 bases at J, with 6 bases between. CDR3 sequence: CASSQGDMNTEAFF. CDR3 DNA: TGTGCCAGCAGCCAAGGGGATATGAACACTGAAGCTTTCTTT.

The chain joins TRBV12-5 to TRBJ2-1; tentative D call: TRBD2 (6 bases). The CDR3 is 15 residues long. Trimming left V 5 bases short and J 9 bases short, with 20 bases between. From germline, CDR1 is LGHNT and CDR2 FRNRAP. The CDR3 protein is CASGPEPTRLGEQFF. DNA of the CDR3: TGTGCTAGTGGTCCTGAGCCGACTAGACTCGGTGAGCAGTTCTTC.

The rearrangement links TRBV6-1 to TRBJ2-7, with D possibly being TRBD1 (5 bases). The CDR3 loop spans 11 amino acids. Germline lookup yields CDR1 MNHNS and CDR2 SASEGT. Trimming pared 6 bases from V and 3 bases from J, leaving 6 bases between. CDR3 amino acids: CASRDNYEQYF. CDR3 bases: TGTGCCAGCAGGGACAACTACGAGCAGTACTTC.

This chain links TRBV11-1 with TRBJ1-6, with TRBD1 as a possible D gene (5 bases). The germline V and J ends were trimmed by 10 bases and 8 bases, with 12 bases remaining between them. CDR3 length: 12 residues. CDR1 and CDR2 (germline): SGHAT, FQDESV (reference sequence). CDR3 nucleotide sequence: TGTGCCAATGAGGGGATCGATTCACCCCTCCACTTT. Amino acids: CANEGIDSPLHF.

The chain joins TRBV27 to TRBJ1-2; 8 bases agree with TRBD1. Germline CDR1 MNHEY, CDR2 SMNVEV (reference sequence). The junction had 4 bases not matched to a gene; V was cut back by 6 bases and J by 7 bases. CDR3 length equals 12 residues. The CDR3 DNA follows: TGTGCCAGCAGGCGAGGACAGGGTGGCTACACCTTC. Translation gives CASRRGQGGYTF.

V gene TRBV7-9 combines with J gene TRBJ1-2, with D perhaps matching TRBD1 (6 bases). The germline V gene encodes CDR1 SEHNR and CDR2 FQNEAQ (reference sequence). V lost 5 bases and J lost 5, with 12 bases in between. The CDR3 length is 13 residues. CDR3 loop: CASSRTEQYGYTF. The CDR3 DNA is TGTGCCAGCAGCCGGACAGAACAATATGGCTACACCTTC. The whole variable domain, remainder taken from reference TRBV7-9 and TRBJ1-2, is DTGVSQNPRHKITKRGQNVTFRCDPISEHNRLYWYRQTLGQGPEFLTYFQNEAQLEKSRLLSDRFSAERPKGSFSTLEIQRTEQGDSAMYLCASSRTEQYGYTFGSGTRLTVV.

This sequence joins TRBV27 and TRBJ1-1; the D is unclear. The CDR3 extends over 16 amino acids. With 2 bases removed from V and 3 bases from J, the gap between germline ends came to 16 bases. In germline, CDR1 is MNHEY, CDR2 SMNVEV (reference sequence). As DNA, the CDR3 is TGTGCCAGCAGTTTAGGGAGGCCACGAAGGGACACTGAAGCTTTCTTT. Protein: CASSLGRPRRDTEAFF.

This chain joins TRBV28 and TRBJ1-1, with D maybe TRBD1 (6 bases). This CDR3 comprises 13 residues. In germline, CDR1 is MDHEN, CDR2 SYDVKM. V was trimmed by 7 bases and J by 3 bases, leaving 12 bases between them. DNA of the CDR3: TGTGCCAGCACTTCAGGGGCGGACACTGAAGCTTTCTTT. This sequence encodes CASTSGADTEAFF.

In its sample, this clone was seen once. The rearrangement uses TRBV27 and TRBJ1-4, with D perhaps matching TRBD1 (6 bases). Trimming took 5 bases from V and 5 from J, leaving 15 bases between them. The V gene's germline CDR1 is MNHEY and CDR2 SMNVEV (reference sequence). This CDR3 is 15 amino acids long. The CDR3 DNA reads as TGTGCCAGCAGTACCTGGACAGACCGGAATGAAAAACTGTTTTTT. It is translated as CASSTWTDRNEKLFF.

The chain joins TRBV29-1 to TRBJ2-7; 8 bases are a match to TRBD2. Trimming cost V 2 bases and J 3 bases; bases outside gene matches: 3. The CDR3 is 13 residues long. The germline V gene has CDR1 SQVTM and CDR2 ANQGSEA. The CDR3 coding sequence is TGCAGCGTTGAAAAGGGACTAGGCTACGAGCAGTACTTC. Protein product: CSVEKGLGYEQYF.

The rearrangement joins TRBV19 to TRBJ2-1, with TRBD2 matching over 8 bases. The CDR3 totals 12 residues. V lost 5 bases and J lost 11; bases outside the gene matches: 5. CDR1 is LNHDA, CDR2 SQIVND, per germline (reference sequence). This chain's CDR3 is CASSPLAGKQFF. In DNA form, the CDR3 reads TGTGCCAGTAGTCCCTTAGCGGGGAAGCAGTTCTTC. Supplemented by reference TRBV19 and TRBJ2-1, the full variable domain reads DGGITQSPKYLFRKEGQNVTLSCEQNLNHDAMYWYRQDPGQGLRLIYYSQIVNDFQKGDIAEGYSVSREKKESFPLTVTSAQKNPTAFYLCASSPLAGKQFFGPGTRLTVL.

This chain joins TRBV7-9 and TRBJ1-5; the D gene is possibly TRBD1 (5 bases). The germline CDR1 and CDR2 sequences are SEHNR and FQNEAQ (reference sequence). There are 14 residues in the CDR3. Trimming pared 1 base from V and 4 bases from J, leaving 8 bases between. The DNA of the CDR3 is TGTGCCAGCAGCTTAGGTGGGGGGAATCAGCCCCAGCATTTT. Its protein product is CASSLGGGNQPQHF.

The genes are TRBV28 and TRBJ2-1; 8 bases are shared with TRBD2. Germline-derived CDR1 and CDR2 are MDHEN and SYDVKM. The CDR3 length is 15 residues. V was pared by 6 bases and J by 8 bases, with 12 bases of the junction left unmatched. The CDR3 protein is CASSSTGGPSYEQFF. CDR3 DNA: TGTGCCAGCAGCTCTACGGGAGGGCCATCGTATGAGCAGTTCTTC.